This TCR beta chain appears in the sequencing data of a study of T-cell reconstitution after alpha-beta-depleted transplantation in children. In its sample, this clonotype was seen many times. Unique molecular identifiers were incorporated when the TCRbeta library was constructed. A single record per CDR3 protein comes from TCRdb applying MiXCR to the PCR reads. The top ten clones hold 3.5% to 4% of a sample with a few hundred thousand distinct CDR3 sequences, roughly 20% of them seen once. From germline, CDR1 is KGHDR and CDR2 SFDVKD. Trimming took off 2 bases at V and 4 bases at J, with 11 bases between the two ends. CDR3 size: 14 residues.

The rearrangement uses TRBV24-1 and TRBJ2-7, with D perhaps TRBD2 (5 bases). This material consisted of PBMCs from the stem cell graft donor, taken from the stem cell graft. The TCR originated in a human donor who donated a stem cell graft to a child with acute myeloid leukemia. CDR3 region: CATSDSGLEYEQYF. The CDR3 DNA follows: TGTGCCACCAGTGATTCGGGGTTGGAGTACGAGCAGTACTTC.